The text below deals with one T cell receptor (beta chain). The antigen remains unidentified. This specimen belongs to a study of post-analysis software for immune sequencing data. Overall study context: As for disease course, relapsing-remitting, secondary progressive and progressive-relapsing multiple sclerosis were all included.

Unique molecular identifiers were carried by the TCR beta cDNA libraries. Input amounts of roughly 0.85 to 10 million T cells were used. These gave 500,000 or so cDNA molecules, so each molecule approximated one T cell. Via MiXCR, TCRdb re-called the PCR reads, giving one row per CDR3 protein. Here the sample spans about 500,000 distinct CDR3 sequences, around 40% being singletons. The ends lost 6 bases at V and 3 bases at J; junction bases unmatched: 3. The germline CDR1 and CDR2 sequences are DFQATT and SNEGSKA (reference sequence). The CDR3 sequence is 12 residues long. Findings of the study overall: Controls showed lower frequencies than patients for several TRBV segments, and TRBV5-6, TRBV5-1 and TRBV20-1 were among these. In multiple sclerosis, normalized Chao1 diversity was significantly below that of controls. F-measure co-clustering was strong for batch-matched samples.

The clonotype was recovered from a girl aged 5-17 years with multiple sclerosis. The chain combines TRBV20-1 with TRBJ1-2; 8 nucleotides align to TRBD1. Material for sequencing was blood. DNA for the CDR3: TGCAGTGCCCAGGGACAGGACTATGGCTACACCTTC. This translates into CSAQGQDYGYTF.